This T cell receptor (beta chain) was recorded in a study of cytomegalovirus exposure and HLA in healthy donors. Findings and caveats of the study: Cytomegalovirus status was reportedly diagnosed by the classifier with high sensitivity and specificity.

Here immunoSEQ multiplex PCR was the method, and the copy in TCRdb shows in-frame clones only, minus some. Seen here are some 240,000 clones, roughly 87% observed once, and the top ten hold roughly 2%. Trimming removed 2 bases from V and 5 bases from J; junction bases left unmatched: 5. Looked up from germline, CDR1 is WNHNN and CDR2 is SYGVQD (reference sequence). This CDR3 is built from 16 residues. A note on this clone: Its antigen is currently unknown.

The specimen sequenced was PBMCs. The chain links TRBV10-1 to TRBJ2-2; 10 bases fit TRBD1. The TCR comes from a woman aged 18-29 years in good health and CMV-seropositive. CDR3 loop: CASSETGTGDTGELFF. CDR3 in DNA: TGCGCCAGCAGTGAGACCGGGACAGGGGATACCGGGGAGCTGTTTTTT.